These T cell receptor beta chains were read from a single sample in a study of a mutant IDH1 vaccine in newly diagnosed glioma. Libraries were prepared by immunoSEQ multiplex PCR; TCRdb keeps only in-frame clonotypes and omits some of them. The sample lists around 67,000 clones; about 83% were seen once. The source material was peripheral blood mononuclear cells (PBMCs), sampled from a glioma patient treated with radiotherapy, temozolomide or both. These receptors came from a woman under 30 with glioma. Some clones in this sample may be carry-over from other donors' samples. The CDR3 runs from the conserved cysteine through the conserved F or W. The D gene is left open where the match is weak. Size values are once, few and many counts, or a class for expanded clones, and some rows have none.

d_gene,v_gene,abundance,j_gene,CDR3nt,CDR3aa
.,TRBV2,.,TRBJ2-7,TGTGCCAGCAGTGCGTTCGAAAGCTGGTACGAGCAGTACTTC,CASSAFESWYEQYF
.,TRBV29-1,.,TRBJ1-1,TGCAGCGTTGAACGACAACAGAACACTGAAGCTTTCTTT,CSVERQQNTEAFF
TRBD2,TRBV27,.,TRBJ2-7,TGTGCCAGCAGTCCGGGACTAGCGGGCCTCTACGAGCAGTACTTC,CASSPGLAGLYEQYF
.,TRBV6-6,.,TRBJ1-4,TGTGCCAGTCTGGGGCGGAGTAATGAAAAACTGTTTTTT,CASLGRSNEKLFF
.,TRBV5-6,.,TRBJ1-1,TGTGCCAGCAGCTTCGGACAGAGGAACACTGAAGCTTTCTTT,CASSFGQRNTEAFF
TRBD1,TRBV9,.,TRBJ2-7,TGTGCCAGCAGCGTATCCAGGGGGCAGGACGAGCAGTACTTC,CASSVSRGQDEQYF
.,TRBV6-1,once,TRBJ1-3,TGTGCCAGCAGTGAAGGAGGAAACACCATATATTTT,CASSEGGNTIYF
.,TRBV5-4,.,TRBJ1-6,TGTGCCAGCAGCGACCGGGAGGGTGGTAATTCACCCCTCCACTTT,CASSDREGGNSPLHF
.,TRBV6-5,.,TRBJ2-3,TGTGCCAGCAGTTACTTCGGACTGAAAAAGGATACGCAGTATTTT,CASSYFGLKKDTQYF
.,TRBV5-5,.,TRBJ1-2,TGTGCCAGCAGCCCGGGACATCCGAACTATGGCTACACCTTC,CASSPGHPNYGYTF
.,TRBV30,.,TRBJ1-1,TGTGCCTGGAGCGATACCCCAGGGAACACTGAAGCTTTCTTT,CAWSDTPGNTEAFF
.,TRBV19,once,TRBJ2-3,TGTGCCAGCAACCCCTTCGGGGCAGCCGCAGATACGCAGTATTTT,CASNPFGAAADTQYF
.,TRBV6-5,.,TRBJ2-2,TGTGCCAGCAGTCGTAGCTACACCGGGGAGCTGTTTTTT,CASSRSYTGELFF
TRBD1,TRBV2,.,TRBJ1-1,TGTGCCAGCAGTGGGGGACGACAGGGGACTGAAGCTTTCTTT,CASSGGRQGTEAFF
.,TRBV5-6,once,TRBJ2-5,TGTGCCAGCAGCCACGGACCCAAGGAGACCCAGTACTTC,CASSHGPKETQYF
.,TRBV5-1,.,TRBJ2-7,TGCGCCAGCAAGGCGGAGGCATCCTCCTACGAGCAGTACTTC,CASKAEASSYEQYF
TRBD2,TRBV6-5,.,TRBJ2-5,TGTGCCAGCAGTTACGGGGGGGTCGGGGAGACCCAGTACTTC,CASSYGGVGETQYF
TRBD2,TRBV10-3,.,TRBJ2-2,TGTGCCATCAGTCCTCTAGCGGGGCTTAACACCGGGGAGCTGTTTTTT,CAISPLAGLNTGELFF
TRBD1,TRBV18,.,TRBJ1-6,TGTGCCAGCTCACCACTCGGGACAGTGAATTCACCCCTCCACTTT,CASSPLGTVNSPLHF
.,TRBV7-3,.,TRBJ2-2,TGTGCCAGCAGCTTACGCGCCAAGGCAGGGTCTTTGGCCGGGGAGCTGTTTTTT,CASSLRAKAGSLAGELFF
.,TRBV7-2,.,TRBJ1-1,TGTGCCAGCAGCTCCGGGGCTACCTCATCCAAAGCTTTCTTT,CASSSGATSSKAFF
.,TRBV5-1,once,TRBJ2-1,TGCGCCAGCAGCCTATATTACAATGAGCAGTTCTTC,CASSLYYNEQFF
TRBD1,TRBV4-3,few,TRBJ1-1,TGCGCCAGCAGCCACGTTGGACAGGGGAGGAACACTGAAGCTTTCTTT,CASSHVGQGRNTEAFF
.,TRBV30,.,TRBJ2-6,TGTGCCTGGAGTAAGTCACGGACTGGGGCCAACGTCCTGACTTTC,CAWSKSRTGANVLTF
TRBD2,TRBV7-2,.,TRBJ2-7,TGTGCCAGCAGCTTATTCGGACTAGCAGGGTCTAACGAGCAGTACTTC,CASSLFGLAGSNEQYF
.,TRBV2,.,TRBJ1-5,TGTGCCAGCAGTGTTGCCAAGAGCAATCAGCCCCAGCATTTT,CASSVAKSNQPQHF
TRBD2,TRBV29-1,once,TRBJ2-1,TGCAGCGTTGTACCTTTGGGAGCTAGCGGGTTTTCCTACAATGAGCAGTTCTTC,CSVVPLGASGFSYNEQFF
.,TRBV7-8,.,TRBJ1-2,TGTGCCAGCAGCTTAGTAGAGCAGGGGAATGGCTACACCTTC,CASSLVEQGNGYTF
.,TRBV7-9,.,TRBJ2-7,TGTGCCAGCAGCCTAGCAAGAGAGCAGTACTTC,CASSLAREQYF
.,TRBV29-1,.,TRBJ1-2,TGCAGCGTCACTGACAGGCACTATGGCTACACCTTC,CSVTDRHYGYTF
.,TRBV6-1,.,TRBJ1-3,TGTGCCAGCAGCTCAGGGGAGCTCGGGAACACCATATATTTT,CASSSGELGNTIYF
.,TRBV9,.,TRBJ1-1,TGTGCCAGCAGCGTGTCCTCGGGGAATGTTTTCTTT,CASSVSSGNVFF
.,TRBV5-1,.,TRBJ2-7,TGCGCCAGCAGCAAGGACGGGACCTTCTACGAGCAGTACTTC,CASSKDGTFYEQYF
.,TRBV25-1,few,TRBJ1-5,TGTGCCAGCAGTGTACAGGGCGCCAATCAGCCCCAGCATTTT,CASSVQGANQPQHF
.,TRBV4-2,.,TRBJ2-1,TGTGCCAGCAGTAAGGAGGGGGAGGAGGATGAGCAGTTCTTC,CASSKEGEEDEQFF
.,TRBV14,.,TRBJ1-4,TGTGCCAGCAGCCAGGGATATGAAAAACTGTTTTTT,CASSQGYEKLFF
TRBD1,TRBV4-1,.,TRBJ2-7,TGCGCCAGCAGCCAAGAAGGGGGCGCAGGGGACGAGCAGTACTTC,CASSQEGGAGDEQYF
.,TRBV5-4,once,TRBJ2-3,TGTGCCAGCAGCCCACGTGCGACCCCAAGCACAGATACGCAGTATTTT,CASSPRATPSTDTQYF
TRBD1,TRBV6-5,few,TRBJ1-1,TGTGCCAGCAGTTCCAGGGGGGGCCCGAACACTGAAGCTTTCTTT,CASSSRGGPNTEAFF
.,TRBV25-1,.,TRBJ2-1,TGTGCCAGCTTAGGGCAAGAGCAGTTCTTC,CASLGQEQFF
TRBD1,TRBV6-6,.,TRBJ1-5,TGTGCCAGCAGTTACTCCCAGGGGGCAGACAATCAGCCCCAGCATTTT,CASSYSQGADNQPQHF
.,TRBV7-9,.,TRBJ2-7,TGTGCCAGCAGCCCGGCTGGCGGAAGGAGCTCCTACGAGCAGTACTTC,CASSPAGGRSSYEQYF
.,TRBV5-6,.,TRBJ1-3,TGTGCCAGCAGCTTGTGGCGGAACTCTGGAAACACCATATATTTT,CASSLWRNSGNTIYF
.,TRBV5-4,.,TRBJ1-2,TGTGCCAGCAGCTTGGGGACAGCCCCCAACTATGGCTACACCTTC,CASSLGTAPNYGYTF